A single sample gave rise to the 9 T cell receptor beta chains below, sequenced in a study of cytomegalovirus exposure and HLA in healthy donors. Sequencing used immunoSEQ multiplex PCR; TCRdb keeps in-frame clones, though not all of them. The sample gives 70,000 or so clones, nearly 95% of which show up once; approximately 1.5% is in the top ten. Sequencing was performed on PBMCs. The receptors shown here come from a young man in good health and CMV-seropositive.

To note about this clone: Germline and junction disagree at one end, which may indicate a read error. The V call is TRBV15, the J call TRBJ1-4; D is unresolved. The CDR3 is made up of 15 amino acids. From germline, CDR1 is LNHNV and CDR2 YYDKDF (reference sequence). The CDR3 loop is CATSRDGVLNEKLFF. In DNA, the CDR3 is TGTGCCACCAGCAGAGATGGCGTCCTGAATGAAAAACTATTTTTT.

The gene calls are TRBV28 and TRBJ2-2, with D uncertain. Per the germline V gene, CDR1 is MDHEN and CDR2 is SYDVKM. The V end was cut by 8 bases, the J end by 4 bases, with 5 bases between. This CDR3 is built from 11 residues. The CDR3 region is CASSGTGELFF. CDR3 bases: TGTGCCAGCTCAGGCACCGGGGAGCTGTTTTTT.

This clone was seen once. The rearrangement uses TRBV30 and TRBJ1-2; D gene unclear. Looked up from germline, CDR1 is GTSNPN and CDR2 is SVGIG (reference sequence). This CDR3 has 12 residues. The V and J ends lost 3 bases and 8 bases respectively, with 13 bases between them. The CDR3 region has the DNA TGTGCCTGGAGACCTCCAACGGGAGGCTACACCTTC. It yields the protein CAWRPPTGGYTF.

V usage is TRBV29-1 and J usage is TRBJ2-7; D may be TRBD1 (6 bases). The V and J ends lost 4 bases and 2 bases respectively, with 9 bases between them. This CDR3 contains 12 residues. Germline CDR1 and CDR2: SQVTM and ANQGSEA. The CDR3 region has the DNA TGCAGCGTTGGAACAGGGCCCTACGAGCAGTACTTC. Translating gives CSVGTGPYEQYF.

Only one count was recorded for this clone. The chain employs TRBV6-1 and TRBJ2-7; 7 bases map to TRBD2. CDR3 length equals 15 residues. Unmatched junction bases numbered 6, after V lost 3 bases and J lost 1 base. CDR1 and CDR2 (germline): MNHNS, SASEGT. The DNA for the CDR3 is TGTGCCAGCAGTGATGGGGGGGAAGGGTCCTACGAGCAGTACTTC. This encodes CASSDGGEGSYEQYF.

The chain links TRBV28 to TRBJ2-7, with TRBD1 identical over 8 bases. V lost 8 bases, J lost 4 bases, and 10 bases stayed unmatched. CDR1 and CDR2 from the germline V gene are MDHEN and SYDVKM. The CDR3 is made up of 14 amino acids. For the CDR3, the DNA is TGTGCCAGCTCTGTAAGTAACAGGGGGTACGAGCAGTACTTC. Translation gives CASSVSNRGYEQYF.

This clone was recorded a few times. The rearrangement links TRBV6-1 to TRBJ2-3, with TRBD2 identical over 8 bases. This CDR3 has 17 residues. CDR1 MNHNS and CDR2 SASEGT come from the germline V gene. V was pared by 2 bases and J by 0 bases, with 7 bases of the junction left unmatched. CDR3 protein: CASSEPPGGGSTDTQYF. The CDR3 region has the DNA TGTGCCAGCAGTGAACCCCCCGGGGGGGGGAGCACAGATACGCAGTATTTT.

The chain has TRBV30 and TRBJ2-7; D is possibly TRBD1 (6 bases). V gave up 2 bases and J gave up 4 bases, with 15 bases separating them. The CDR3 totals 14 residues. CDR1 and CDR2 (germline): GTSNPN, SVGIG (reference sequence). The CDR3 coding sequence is TGTGCCTGGAGTACCAGGACAGTCGGGTACGAGCAGTACTTC. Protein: CAWSTRTVGYEQYF.

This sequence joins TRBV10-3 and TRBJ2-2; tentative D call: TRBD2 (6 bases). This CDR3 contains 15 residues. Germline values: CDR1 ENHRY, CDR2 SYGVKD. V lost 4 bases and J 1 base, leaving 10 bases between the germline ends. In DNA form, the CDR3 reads TGTGCCATCAGTGGCCTTAGCGGGAACACCGGGGAGCTGTTTTTT. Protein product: CAISGLSGNTGELFF.